These 30 T cell receptor beta chains were sequenced from one sample in a study of blood T cell repertoires in COVID-19. TCRdb keeps only in-frame clones here, not all; method: immunoSEQ multiplex PCR. The sample lists 95,000 to 150,000 clones; 60% to 85% were seen once. The specimen was peripheral blood. Source of these receptors: a human donor with acute or convalescent COVID-19. The donor label of this sample is uncertain.

The chain joins TRBV2 to TRBJ1-1; the match to TRBD1 covers 7 bases. The junction had 7 bases not matched to a gene; V was cut back by 4 bases and J by 5 bases. The germline V gene encodes CDR1 SNHLY and CDR2 FYNNEI. This CDR3 is 14 amino acids long. The CDR3 loop reads CASSAGQRGTEAFF. CDR3 bases: TGTGCCAGCAGTGCGGGACAGAGGGGAACTGAAGCTTTCTTT.

The chain has TRBV28 and TRBJ1-5; perhaps TRBD1 as D (6 bases). V was clipped by 1 base and J by 7 bases, with 17 bases between them. The length of the CDR3 is 16 residues. The germline CDR1 and CDR2 sequences are MDHEN and SYDVKM. CDR3 sequence (DNA): TGTGCCAGCAGTTTATATCGGGCACAGGGTAACCAGCCCCAGCATTTT. It codes for CASSLYRAQGNQPQHF.

This clone has a handful of counts. V usage is TRBV2 and J usage is TRBJ2-7; tentatively, D is TRBD1 (6 bases). The CDR3 covers 13 residues. The V end was cut by 4 bases, the J end by 1 base, with 8 bases between. Germline CDR1 SNHLY, CDR2 FYNNEI. This CDR3 is CASSVRGSYEQYF. In DNA, the CDR3 is TGTGCCAGCAGTGTCAGGGGTTCCTACGAGCAGTACTTC.

J is TRBJ2-2 and V is TRBV4-1, with 10 bases aligning to TRBD2. Germline V CDR1 and CDR2: MGHRA, YSYEKL. The ends lost 4 bases at V and 6 bases at J; junction bases unmatched: 11. The CDR3 loop spans 17 amino acids. The CDR3 protein is CASSPQGQRGGAGELFF. The CDR3 bases are TGCGCCAGCAGCCCCCAGGGCCAGCGGGGGGGCGCCGGGGAGCTGTTTTTT.

The chain carries TRBV28 and TRBJ1-3, with 9 bases matching TRBD1. The CDR3 runs to 16 residues. V lost 5 bases, J lost 1 base, and 6 bases stayed unmatched. Germline V gene data show CDR1 as MDHEN and CDR2 as SYDVKM. Here the CDR3 reads CASSTPGTGSGNTIYF. CDR3 DNA: TGTGCCAGCAGTACCCCCGGGACAGGGTCTGGAAACACCATATATTTT.

This clone was seen a few times. The chain has TRBV24-1 and TRBJ2-6; the match to TRBD1 covers 7 bases. This CDR3 has 18 amino acids. Per the germline V gene, CDR1 is KGHDR and CDR2 is SFDVKD. J gave up 0 bases and V 10 bases, and 14 bases lay outside the gene matches. The CDR3 loop is CATGPGDRFGSGANVLTF. CDR3 DNA sequence: TGTGCCACGGGTCCCGGGGACAGATTCGGCTCTGGGGCCAACGTCCTGACTTTC.

This clone was detected a few times. This chain uses TRBV6-5 with TRBJ1-2; a possible D gene is TRBD1 (6 bases). The ends were cut back, 5 bases at V and 8 bases at J, with 18 bases in the middle. The CDR3 is made up of 14 amino acids. Germline V CDR1 and CDR2: MNHEY, SVGAGI. CDR3 residues: CASSPFRGAKGYTF. The CDR3, as DNA: TGTGCCAGCAGTCCCTTTCGGGGGGCGAAGGGCTACACCTTC.

This chain connects TRBV5-5 to TRBJ1-2; unclear D gene. CDR3 size: 13 residues. Germline V gives CDR1 SGHKS, CDR2 YYEKEE (reference sequence). Trimming took 0 bases from V and 2 from J, leaving 5 bases between them. CDR3 sequence (DNA): TGTGCCAGCAGCTTGGGTCAGAACTATGGCTACACCTTC. Translating gives CASSLGQNYGYTF.

This clone was detected once. The chain couples TRBV4-1 to TRBJ2-2, with 8 bases aligning to TRBD2. This CDR3 is built from 17 residues. Per the germline V gene, CDR1 is MGHRA and CDR2 is YSYEKL. V was pared by 2 bases and J by 7 bases, with 12 bases of the junction left unmatched. The CDR3 nucleotides are TGCGCCAGCAGCCAACTCACGGGGGGGCCTATCGACGGGGAGCTGTTTTTT. Its translation: CASSQLTGGPIDGELFF.

The chain employs TRBV27 and TRBJ2-1; tentative D call: TRBD2 (7 bases). The CDR3 loop spans 16 amino acids. V dropped 8 bases and J dropped 0 bases, with 17 bases sitting between them. Per germline, CDR1 MNHEY and CDR2 SMNVEV (reference sequence). In DNA form, the CDR3 reads TGTGCCAGCCGAGGCGCGGGGGCCGGCTCCTACAATGAGCAGTTCTTC. As protein: CASRGAGAGSYNEQFF.

V gene TRBV2 combines with J gene TRBJ2-4, with 7 positions matching TRBD1. The J segment lost 7 bases and the V segment lost 7 bases, leaving 10 bases of the junction unmatched. This CDR3 region has 14 residues. Germline assignment: CDR1 SNHLY and CDR2 FYNNEI. This chain's CDR3 is CASMKTGTVNIQYF. The CDR3 DNA follows: TGTGCCAGCATGAAGACAGGGACGGTTAACATTCAGTACTTC.

This clone was found a few times. The chain recombines TRBV4-1 with TRBJ1-4; a possible D gene is TRBD1 (6 bases). The germline CDR1 and CDR2 sequences are MGHRA and YSYEKL. The CDR3 extends over 16 amino acids. Trimming pared 1 base from V and 8 bases from J, leaving 17 bases between. This CDR3 reads CASSQGLAGTKEKLFF. The CDR3 coding sequence is TGCGCCAGCAGCCAAGGACTCGCCGGGACAAAGGAAAAACTGTTTTTT.

The rearrangement uses TRBV2 and TRBJ2-1; 10 bases are shared with TRBD1. V lost 7 bases and J lost 4; bases outside the gene matches: 4. The V gene's germline CDR1 is SNHLY and CDR2 FYNNEI. The length of the CDR3 is 14 residues. CDR3 bases: TGTGCCAGCAAGGCGGACAGGGGGTACAATGAGCAGTTCTTC. Translated, it gives CASKADRGYNEQFF. The whole variable domain, remainder taken from reference TRBV2 and TRBJ2-1, is EPEVTQTPSHQVTQMGQEVILRCVPISNHLYFYWYRQILGQKVEFLVSFYNNEISEKSEIFDDQFSVERPDGSNFTLKIRSTKLEDSAMYFCASKADRGYNEQFFGPGTRLTVL.

This chain connects TRBV25-1 to TRBJ2-1; a weak D match, TRBD1 (5 bases). Germline CDR1 is MGHDK and CDR2 is SYGVNS. Trimming left V 7 bases short and J 9 bases short, with 19 bases between. The CDR3 consists of 14 residues. The CDR3 DNA reads TGTGCCAGCACCCGATGGGGCGCTTCAGGTGAGCAGTTCTTC. Its protein is CASTRWGASGEQFF.

This chain connects TRBV15 to TRBJ1-6, with D maybe TRBD1 (6 bases). Trimming pared 2 bases from V and 5 bases from J, leaving 10 bases between. The germline V gene has CDR1 LNHNV and CDR2 YYDKDF (reference sequence). The CDR3 covers 15 residues. CDR3 nucleotides: TGTGCCACCAGCAGAAGGGGGAGGGATAATTCACCCCTCCACTTT. As protein: CATSRRGRDNSPLHF.

The chain uses TRBV20-1 and TRBJ2-2; D remains ambiguous. V lost 3 bases, J lost 6 bases, and 11 bases lay in between. CDR1 and CDR2 (germline): DFQATT, SNEGSKA (reference sequence). This CDR3 comprises 13 residues. CDR3 sequence (DNA): TGCAGTGCTAGTAGCCTAGGTGCCGGGGAGCTGTTTTTT. Translated, it gives CSASSLGAGELFF.

This sequence joins TRBV19 and TRBJ1-2; 8 bases are a match to TRBD1. Germline V lookup: CDR1 LNHDA, CDR2 SQIVND (reference sequence). CDR3 length: 14 residues. After removal of 7 bases from V and 8 bases from J, the junction contained 12 bases not matched to a gene. The CDR3 DNA reads TGTGCCAGTATCGGGACAGGCTTGGCTCTCGGCTACACCTTC. Amino acid sequence: CASIGTGLALGYTF.

V usage is TRBV5-4 and J usage is TRBJ1-2; 10 nucleotides align to TRBD1. The CDR3 length is 15 residues. V gave up 1 base and J gave up 4 bases; unmatched junction bases: 4. Germline CDR1 is SGHNT and CDR2 is YYREEE (reference sequence). This CDR3 reads CASSLRTGGSYGYTF. CDR3 coding DNA: TGTGCCAGCAGCTTGCGGACAGGGGGGAGCTATGGCTACACCTTC.

The genes are TRBV9 and TRBJ2-5; D call uncertain. CDR1 SGDLS and CDR2 YYNGEE come from the germline V gene. The CDR3 is made up of 13 amino acids. The V and J ends lost 0 bases and 5 bases respectively, with 8 bases between them. The CDR3 DNA reads TGTGCCAGCAGCGTAGACTTAAAGGAGACCCAGTACTTC. As protein: CASSVDLKETQYF.

This clone has a count of ten or more. The rearrangement joins TRBV4-1 to TRBJ1-5; 9 bases fit TRBD1. V shed 1 base, J shed 9 bases, and the junction held 13 bases outside the gene matches. CDR3 length: 17 amino acids. Germline CDR1 and CDR2: MGHRA and YSYEKL. CDR3 region: CASSQGQPDRGSWPQHF. The DNA for the CDR3 is TGCGCCAGCAGCCAAGGCCAACCCGACAGGGGGTCATGGCCCCAGCATTTT.

This clone was detected only once. V usage is TRBV4-1 and J usage is TRBJ1-1; D is unresolved. Germline V lookup: CDR1 MGHRA, CDR2 YSYEKL. V lost 5 bases to trimming and J lost 0 bases, with 10 bases between them. CDR3 length equals 14 residues. The CDR3 nucleotides are TGCGCCAGCAGCACACGTACAGTGAACACTGAAGCTTTCTTT. This codes for CASSTRTVNTEAFF.

The genes are TRBV6-1 and TRBJ1-1; D not resolved. The CDR3 extends over 13 amino acids. Germline CDR1 MNHNS, CDR2 SASEGT. V was shortened by 1 base and J by 2 bases, with 5 bases between the two germline ends. The CDR3 DNA sequence: TGTGCCAGCAGTGAAGTCCTCAACACTGAAGCTTTCTTT. Translation: CASSEVLNTEAFF.

The gene calls are TRBV6-1 and TRBJ1-6; TRBD1 might be the D (5 bases). In germline, CDR1 is MNHNS, CDR2 SASEGT. Trimming removed 3 bases from V and 7 bases from J, with 7 bases in between. The CDR3 is 13 residues long. In DNA, the CDR3 is TGTGCCAGCAGTGAGGGGGGGAATTCACCCCTCCACTTT. Amino acid sequence: CASSEGGNSPLHF.

V and J are TRBV3-1 (or the pseudogene TRBV3-2) and TRBJ1-1, with D perhaps TRBD1 (6 bases). Germline V gene sequence: CDR1 LGHDT, CDR2 YNNKEL (reference sequence). The CDR3 sequence is 15 residues long. V lost 4 bases and J lost 0, with 12 bases in between. In DNA form, the CDR3 reads TGTGCCAGCAGCCGCTCCGGGACAATGAACACTGAAGCTTTCTTT. Amino acids: CASSRSGTMNTEAFF.

This rearrangement joins TRBV2 to TRBJ1-2; 7 positions match TRBD1. This CDR3 has 12 residues. With V trimmed by 7 bases and J by 8 bases, 7 bases remained unmatched. Per germline, CDR1 SNHLY and CDR2 FYNNEI. The chain's CDR3 is CASTVDRDGYTF. CDR3 sequence (DNA): TGTGCCAGCACTGTAGACAGGGACGGCTACACCTTC.

The V gene is TRBV7-8, the J gene TRBJ1-1; D perhaps matches TRBD1 (6 bases). The CDR3 consists of 15 residues. Germline V gives CDR1 SGHVS, CDR2 FQNEAQ. V was clipped by 1 base and J by 1 base, with 10 bases between them. This CDR3 reads CASSLGGGANTEAFF. The DNA for the CDR3 is TGTGCCAGCAGCTTAGGTGGGGGCGCGAACACTGAAGCTTTCTTT.

The chain recombines TRBV7-3 with TRBJ2-3, with 11 positions matching TRBD1. Germline loops: CDR1 SGHTA, CDR2 FQGTGA. This CDR3 comprises 15 residues. Trimming removed 2 bases from V and 5 bases from J; junction bases left unmatched: 3. The CDR3, as DNA: TGTGCCAGCAGCTTAGGACAGGGGGCGAGAGATACGCAGTATTTT. Protein product: CASSLGQGARDTQYF.

The CDR3 loop is CASFGGGEAFF. The CDR3 DNA is TGTGCCAGCTTCGGTGGGGGGGAAGCTTTCTTT. The chain combines TRBV5-8 with TRBJ1-1; D is perhaps TRBD1 (5 bases). Germline V CDR1 and CDR2: SGHTS, YDEGEE. V was shortened by 7 bases and J by 8 bases, with 12 bases between the two germline ends. The CDR3 runs 11 residues.

This chain connects TRBV3-1 (or the pseudogene TRBV3-2) to TRBJ1-1; D gene ambiguous. Between the trimmed V and J ends, which lost 1 base and 3 bases, there was a span of 6 bases. The CDR3 totals 13 residues. Germline CDR1 reads LGHDT; CDR2 reads YNNKEL (reference sequence). The CDR3 bases are TGTGCCAGCAGCCAAGGAGGGCACACTGAAGCTTTCTTT. It translates to CASSQGGHTEAFF.

The chain combines TRBV5-1 with TRBJ1-2; D perhaps matches TRBD1 (5 bases). V lost 0 bases, J lost 1 base, and 10 bases lay in between. CDR1 is SGHRS, CDR2 YFSETQ, per germline. The CDR3 covers 15 residues. The CDR3 here is CASSLDGGFNYGYTF. CDR3 nucleotide sequence: TGCGCCAGCAGCTTGGATGGGGGGTTTAACTATGGCTACACCTTC. The whole variable domain, remainder taken from reference TRBV5-1 and TRBJ1-2, is KAGVTQTPRYLIKTRGQQVTLSCSPISGHRSVSWYQQTPGQGLQFLFEYFSETQRNKGNFPGRFSGRQFSNSRSEMNVSTLELGDSALYLCASSLDGGFNYGYTFGSGTRLTVV.